This T cell receptor beta chain was documented in a study of glioma-infiltrating T cells. Study information: Presurgical dexamethasone in glioma patients lasted six or fewer days. Overall study results and limits: Non-neoplastic patients had below-expected tissue-blood divergence, while all gliomas exceeded expectation. A blood CDR3 motif signature was depleted in highly divergent patients. CDR3 overlap between tissue and blood was very small.

CDR1 and CDR2 (germline): MNHEY, SMNVEV (reference sequence). CDR3 length equals 11 residues. On this clonotype itself: Its target is unknown. A read error may account for a junction end that differs from germline.

TCR alpha and beta CDR3 regions were amplified from RNA using iRepertoire nested multiplex PCR. MiXCR, run by TCRdb on the multiplex PCR reads, gives a single entry per CDR3 protein. Of approximately 400,000 distinct CDR3 sequences listed, roughly 41% are singletons. V and J are TRBV27 and TRBJ2-5; D remains ambiguous. The sequenced material came from glioma tissue, nonneoplastic brain tissue, or PBMCs (not recorded which). The clonotype was recovered from a human donor with low-grade glioma or glioblastoma, undergoing nonglioma brain surgery, or in good health (not recorded which). The CDR3, as DNA: TGTGCCAGAAGTTCCAGGGAGACCCAGTACTTC. Protein product: CARSSRETQYF.